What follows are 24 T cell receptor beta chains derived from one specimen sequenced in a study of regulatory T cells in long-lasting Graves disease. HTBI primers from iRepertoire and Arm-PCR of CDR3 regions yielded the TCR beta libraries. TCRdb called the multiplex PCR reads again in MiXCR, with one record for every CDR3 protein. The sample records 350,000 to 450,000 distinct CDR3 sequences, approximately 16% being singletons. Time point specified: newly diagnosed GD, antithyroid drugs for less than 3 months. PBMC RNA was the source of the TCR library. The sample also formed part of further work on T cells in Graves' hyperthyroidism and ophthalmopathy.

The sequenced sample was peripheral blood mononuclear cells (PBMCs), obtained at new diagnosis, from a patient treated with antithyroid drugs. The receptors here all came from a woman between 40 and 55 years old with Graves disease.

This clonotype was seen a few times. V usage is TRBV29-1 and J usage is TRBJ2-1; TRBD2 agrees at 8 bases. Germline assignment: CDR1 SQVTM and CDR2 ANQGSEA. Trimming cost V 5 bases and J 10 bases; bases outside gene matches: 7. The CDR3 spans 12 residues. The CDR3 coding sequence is TGCAGCGTTCGGACTAGCAACTACGAGCAGTTCTTC. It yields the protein CSVRTSNYEQFF.

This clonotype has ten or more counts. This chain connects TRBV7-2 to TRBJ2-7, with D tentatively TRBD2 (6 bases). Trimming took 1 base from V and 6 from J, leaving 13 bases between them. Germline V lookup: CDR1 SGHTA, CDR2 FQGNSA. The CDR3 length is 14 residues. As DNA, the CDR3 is TGTGCCAGCAGCTTAGGGCCGGGGGTGGGCGAGCAGTACTTC. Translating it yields CASSLGPGVGEQYF. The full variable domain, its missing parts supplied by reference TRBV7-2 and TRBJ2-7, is GAGVSQSPSNKVTEKGKDVELRCDPISGHTALYWYRQSLGQGLEFLIYFQGNSAPDKSGLPSDRFSAERTGGSVSTLTIQRTQQEDSAVYLCASSLGPGVGEQYFGPGTRLTVT.

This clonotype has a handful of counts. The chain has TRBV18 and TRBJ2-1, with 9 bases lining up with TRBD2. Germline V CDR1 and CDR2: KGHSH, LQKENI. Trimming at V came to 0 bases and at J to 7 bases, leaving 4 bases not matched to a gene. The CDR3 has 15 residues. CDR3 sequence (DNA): TGTGCCAGCTCACCACCTAGCGGGAGCCGAAATGAGCAGTTCTTC. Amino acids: CASSPPSGSRNEQFF.

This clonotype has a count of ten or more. CDR3 bases: TGTGCCAGCAGCCAAGAGGGACAGGGGTCCGGGGAGCTGTTTTTT. Its protein is CASSQEGQGSGELFF. The rearrangement uses TRBV14 and TRBJ2-2; 10 bases align to TRBD1. The CDR3 extends over 15 amino acids. Germline trimming cut 0 bases from V and 6 bases from J; bases unmatched to any gene: 1. CDR1 and CDR2 from the germline V gene are SGHDN and FVKESK.

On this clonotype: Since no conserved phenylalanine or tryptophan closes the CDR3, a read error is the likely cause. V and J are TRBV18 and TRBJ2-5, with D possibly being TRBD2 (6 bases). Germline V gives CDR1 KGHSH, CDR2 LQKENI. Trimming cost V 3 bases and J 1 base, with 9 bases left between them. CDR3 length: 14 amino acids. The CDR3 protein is CASSPGRFQETQYL. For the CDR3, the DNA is TGTGCCAGCTCACCTGGGAGGTTCCAAGAGACCCAGTACCTC.

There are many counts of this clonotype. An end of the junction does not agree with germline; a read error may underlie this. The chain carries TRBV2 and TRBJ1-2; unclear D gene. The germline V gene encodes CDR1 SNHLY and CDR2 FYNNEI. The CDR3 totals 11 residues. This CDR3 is CASSETETHSF. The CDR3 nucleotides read TGTGCCAGCAGTGAAACAGAAACTCATTCCTTC.

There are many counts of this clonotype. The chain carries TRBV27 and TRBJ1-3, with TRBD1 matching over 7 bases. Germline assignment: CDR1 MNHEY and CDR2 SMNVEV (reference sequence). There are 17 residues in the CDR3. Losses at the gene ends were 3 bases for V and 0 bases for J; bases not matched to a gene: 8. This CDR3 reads CASSLPGQKPSGNTIYF. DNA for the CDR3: TGTGCCAGCAGTTTGCCGGGACAGAAACCCTCTGGAAACACCATATATTTT.

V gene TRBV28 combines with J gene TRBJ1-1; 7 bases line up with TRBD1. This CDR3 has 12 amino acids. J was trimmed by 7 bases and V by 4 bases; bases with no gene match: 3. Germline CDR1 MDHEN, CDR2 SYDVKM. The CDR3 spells CASSWGQSEAFF. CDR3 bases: TGTGCCAGCAGTTGGGGACAGAGTGAAGCTTTCTTT.

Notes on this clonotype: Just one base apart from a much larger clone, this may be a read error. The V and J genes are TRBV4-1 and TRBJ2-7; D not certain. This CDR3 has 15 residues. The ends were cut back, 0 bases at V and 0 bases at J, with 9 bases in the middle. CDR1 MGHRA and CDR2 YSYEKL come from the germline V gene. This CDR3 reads CASSQDPTNSYEQYF. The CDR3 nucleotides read TGCGCCAGCAGCCAAGATCCTACTAACTCCTACGAGCAGTACTTC.

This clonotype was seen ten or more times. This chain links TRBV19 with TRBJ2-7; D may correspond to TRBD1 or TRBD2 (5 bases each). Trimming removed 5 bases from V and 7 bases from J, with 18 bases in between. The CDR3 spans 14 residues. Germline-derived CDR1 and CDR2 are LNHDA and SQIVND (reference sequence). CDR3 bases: TGTGCCAGTAGTGAACCGGGACCTATACGGGAGCAGTACTTC. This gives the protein CASSEPGPIREQYF.

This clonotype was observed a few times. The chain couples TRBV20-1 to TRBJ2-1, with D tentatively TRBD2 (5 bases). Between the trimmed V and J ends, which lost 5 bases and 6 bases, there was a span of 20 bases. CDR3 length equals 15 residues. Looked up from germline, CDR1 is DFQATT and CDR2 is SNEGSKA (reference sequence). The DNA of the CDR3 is TGCAGTGCTGTCCCGCCTAGCCGTTTGGGCAATGAGCAGTTCTTC. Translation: CSAVPPSRLGNEQFF.

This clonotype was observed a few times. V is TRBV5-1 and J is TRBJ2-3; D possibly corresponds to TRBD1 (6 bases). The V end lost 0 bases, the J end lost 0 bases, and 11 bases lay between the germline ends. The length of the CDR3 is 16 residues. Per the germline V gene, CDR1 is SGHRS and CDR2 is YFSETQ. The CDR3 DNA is TGCGCCAGCAGCTTGGCCCTACAGGGAAGCACAGATACGCAGTATTTT. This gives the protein CASSLALQGSTDTQYF.

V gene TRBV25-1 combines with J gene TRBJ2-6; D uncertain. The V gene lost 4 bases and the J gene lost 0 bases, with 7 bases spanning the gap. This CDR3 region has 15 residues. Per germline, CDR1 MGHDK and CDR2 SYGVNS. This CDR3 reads CASSGYFSGANVLTF. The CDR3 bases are TGTGCCAGCAGTGGATATTTCTCTGGGGCCAACGTCCTGACTTTC.

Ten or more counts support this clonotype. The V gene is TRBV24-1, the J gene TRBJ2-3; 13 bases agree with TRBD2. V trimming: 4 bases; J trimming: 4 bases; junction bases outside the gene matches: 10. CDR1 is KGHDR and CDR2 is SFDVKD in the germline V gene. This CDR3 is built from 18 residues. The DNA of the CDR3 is TGTGCCACCAGTGACATATCACCGACTAGCGGGAGGCCAGATACGCAGTATTTT. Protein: CATSDISPTSGRPDTQYF.

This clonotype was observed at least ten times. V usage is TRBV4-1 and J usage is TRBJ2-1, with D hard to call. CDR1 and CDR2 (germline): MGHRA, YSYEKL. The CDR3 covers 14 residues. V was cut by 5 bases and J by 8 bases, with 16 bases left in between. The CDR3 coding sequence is TGCGCCAGCAGCGCCGGCCGGGTTTTGGATGAGCAGTTCTTC. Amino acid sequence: CASSAGRVLDEQFF.

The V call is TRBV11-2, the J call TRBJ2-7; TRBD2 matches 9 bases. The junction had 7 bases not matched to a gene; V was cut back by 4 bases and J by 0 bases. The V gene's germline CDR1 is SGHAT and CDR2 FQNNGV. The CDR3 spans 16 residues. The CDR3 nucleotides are TGTGCCAGCAGCTACCTAGCGGGAAGAAGCTCCTACGAGCAGTACTTC. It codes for CASSYLAGRSSYEQYF.

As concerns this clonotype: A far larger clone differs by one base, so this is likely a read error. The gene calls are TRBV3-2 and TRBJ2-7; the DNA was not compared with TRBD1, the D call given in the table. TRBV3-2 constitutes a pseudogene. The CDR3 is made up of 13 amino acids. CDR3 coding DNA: TGTGCCAGCAGCACTACAGGGGGAAGCGAGCAGTGCTTC. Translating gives CASSTTGGSEQCF.

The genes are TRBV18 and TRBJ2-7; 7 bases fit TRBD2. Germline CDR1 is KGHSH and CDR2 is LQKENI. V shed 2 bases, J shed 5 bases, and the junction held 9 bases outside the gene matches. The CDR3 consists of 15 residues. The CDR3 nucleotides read TGTGCCAGCTCACCAATCGGCGGGAGCAAAGACGAGCAGTACTTC. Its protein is CASSPIGGSKDEQYF.

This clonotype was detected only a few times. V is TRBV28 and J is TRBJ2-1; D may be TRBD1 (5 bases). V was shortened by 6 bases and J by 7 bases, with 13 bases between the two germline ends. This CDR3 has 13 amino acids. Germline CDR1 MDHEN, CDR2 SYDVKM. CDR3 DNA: TGTGCCAGCAGCAGCCTTCGACAGAATGAGCAGTTCTTC. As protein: CASSSLRQNEQFF.

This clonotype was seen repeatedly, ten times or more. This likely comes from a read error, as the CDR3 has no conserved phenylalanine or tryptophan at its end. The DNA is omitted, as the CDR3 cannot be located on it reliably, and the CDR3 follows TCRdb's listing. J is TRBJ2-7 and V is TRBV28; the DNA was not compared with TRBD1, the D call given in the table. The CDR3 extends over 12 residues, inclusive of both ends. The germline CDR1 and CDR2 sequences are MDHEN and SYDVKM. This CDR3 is CASSLRTGAPLI.

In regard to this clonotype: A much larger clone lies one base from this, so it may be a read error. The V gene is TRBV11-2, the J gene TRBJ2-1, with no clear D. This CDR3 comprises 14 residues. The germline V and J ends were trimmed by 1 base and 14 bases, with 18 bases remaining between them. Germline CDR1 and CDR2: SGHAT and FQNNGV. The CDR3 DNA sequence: TGTGCCAGCAGCTTAGCAACTGCGGTGTCCAAGAAGTTCTTC. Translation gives CASSLATAVSKKFF.

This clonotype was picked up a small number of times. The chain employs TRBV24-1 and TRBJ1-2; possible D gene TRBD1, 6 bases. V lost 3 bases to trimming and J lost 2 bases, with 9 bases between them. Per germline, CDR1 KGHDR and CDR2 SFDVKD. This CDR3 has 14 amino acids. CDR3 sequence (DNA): TGTGCCACCAGTGATCCTACAGGGAACTATGGCTACACCTTC. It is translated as CATSDPTGNYGYTF.

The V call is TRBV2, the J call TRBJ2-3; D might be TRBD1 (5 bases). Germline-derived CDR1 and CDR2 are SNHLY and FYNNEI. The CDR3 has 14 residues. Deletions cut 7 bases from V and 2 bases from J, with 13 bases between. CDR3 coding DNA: TGTGCCAGCAAGGGGCAGGCGAACACAGATACGCAGTATTTT. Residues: CASKGQANTDTQYF.

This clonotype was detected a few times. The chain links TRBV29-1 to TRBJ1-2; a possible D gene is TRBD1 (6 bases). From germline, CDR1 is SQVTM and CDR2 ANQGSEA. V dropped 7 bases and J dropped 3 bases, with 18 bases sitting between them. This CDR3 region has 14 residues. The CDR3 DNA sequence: TGCAGCGCCCTCGGGGGGGCAGGAGACTATGGCTACACCTTC. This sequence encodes CSALGGAGDYGYTF. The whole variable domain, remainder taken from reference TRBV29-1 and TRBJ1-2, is SAVISQKPSRDICQRGTSLTIQCQVDSQVTMMFWYRQQPGQSLTLIATANQGSEATYESGFVIDKFPISRPNLTFSTLTVSNMSPEDSSIYLCSALGGAGDYGYTFGSGTRLTVV.